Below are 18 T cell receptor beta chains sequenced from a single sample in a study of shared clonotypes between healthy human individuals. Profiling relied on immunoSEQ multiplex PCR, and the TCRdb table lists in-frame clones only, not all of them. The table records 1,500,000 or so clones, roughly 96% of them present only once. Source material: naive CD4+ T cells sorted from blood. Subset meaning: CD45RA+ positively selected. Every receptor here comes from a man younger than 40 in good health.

DNA for the CDR3: TGTGCCAGCTCACCGGTCGCCGAGCAGTACTTC. Translation: CASSPVAEQYF. J is TRBJ2-7 and V is TRBV18; unclear D gene. Between the trimmed V and J ends, which lost 3 bases and 6 bases, there was a span of 6 bases. CDR1 and CDR2 (germline): KGHSH, LQKENI. This CDR3 spans 11 amino acids.

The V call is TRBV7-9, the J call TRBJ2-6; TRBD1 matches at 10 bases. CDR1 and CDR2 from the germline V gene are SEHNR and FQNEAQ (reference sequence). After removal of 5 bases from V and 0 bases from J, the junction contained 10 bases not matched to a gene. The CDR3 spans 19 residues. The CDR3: CASSAFLGQGNSGANVLTF. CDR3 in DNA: TGTGCCAGCAGCGCATTTCTGGGACAGGGGAACTCTGGGGCCAACGTCCTGACTTTC.

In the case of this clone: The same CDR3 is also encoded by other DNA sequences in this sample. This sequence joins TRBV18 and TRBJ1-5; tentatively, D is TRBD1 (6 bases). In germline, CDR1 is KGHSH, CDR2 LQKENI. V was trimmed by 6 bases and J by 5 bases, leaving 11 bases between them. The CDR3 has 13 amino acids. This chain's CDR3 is CASSPRTDQPQHF. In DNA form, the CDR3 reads TGTGCCAGCTCGCCGCGGACAGATCAGCCCCAGCATTTT.

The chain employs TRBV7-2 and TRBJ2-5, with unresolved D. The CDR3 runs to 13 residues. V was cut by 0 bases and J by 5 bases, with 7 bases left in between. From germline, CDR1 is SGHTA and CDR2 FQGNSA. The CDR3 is CASSLALEETQYF. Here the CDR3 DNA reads TGTGCCAGCAGCTTAGCACTGGAGGAGACCCAGTACTTC.

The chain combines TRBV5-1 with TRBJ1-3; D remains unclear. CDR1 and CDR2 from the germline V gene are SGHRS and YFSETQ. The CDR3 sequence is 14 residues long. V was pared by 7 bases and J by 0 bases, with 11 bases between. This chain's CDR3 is CASQDGSSGNTIYF. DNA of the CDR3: TGCGCCAGCCAGGACGGGAGCTCTGGAAACACCATATATTTT.

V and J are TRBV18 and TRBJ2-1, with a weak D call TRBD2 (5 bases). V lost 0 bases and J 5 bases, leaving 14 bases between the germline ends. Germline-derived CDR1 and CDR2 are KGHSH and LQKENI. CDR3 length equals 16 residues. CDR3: CASSPPVRVPHNEQFF. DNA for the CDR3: TGTGCCAGCTCACCACCGGTGCGGGTCCCACACAATGAGCAGTTCTTC.

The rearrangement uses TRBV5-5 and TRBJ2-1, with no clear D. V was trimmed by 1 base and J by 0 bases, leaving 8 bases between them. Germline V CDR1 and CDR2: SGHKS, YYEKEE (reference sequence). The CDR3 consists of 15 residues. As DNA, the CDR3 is TGTGCCAGCAGCTTGACGGAGAGCTCCTACAATGAGCAGTTCTTC. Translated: CASSLTESSYNEQFF. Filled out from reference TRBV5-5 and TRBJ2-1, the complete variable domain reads DAGVTQSPTHLIKTRGQQVTLRCSPISGHKSVSWYQQVLGQGPQFIFQYYEKEERGRGNFPDRFSARQFPNYSSELNVNALLLGDSALYLCASSLTESSYNEQFFGPGTRLTVL.

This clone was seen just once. The CDR3 is CASSTGQGSYGYTF. As DNA, the CDR3 is TGTGCCAGCAGCACGGGACAGGGATCTTATGGCTACACCTTC. This sequence joins TRBV7-8 and TRBJ1-2; 9 bases are shared with TRBD1. The CDR3 sequence is 14 residues long. J was trimmed by 5 bases and V by 5 bases; bases with no gene match: 6. Germline values: CDR1 SGHVS, CDR2 FQNEAQ.

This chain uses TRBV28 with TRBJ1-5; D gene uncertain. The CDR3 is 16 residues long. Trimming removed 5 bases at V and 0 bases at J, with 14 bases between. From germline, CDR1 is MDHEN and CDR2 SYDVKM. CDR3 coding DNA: TGTGCCAGCAGTCTACCATCACTGAATAGCAATCAGCCCCAGCATTTT. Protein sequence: CASSLPSLNSNQPQHF.

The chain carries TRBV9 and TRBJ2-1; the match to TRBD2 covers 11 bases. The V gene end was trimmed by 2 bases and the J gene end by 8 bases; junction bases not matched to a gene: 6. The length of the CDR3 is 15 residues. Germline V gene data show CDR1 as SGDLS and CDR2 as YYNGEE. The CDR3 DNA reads TGTGCCAGCAGCGTGCTAGCGGGAGGAATTGATGAGCAGTTCTTC. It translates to CASSVLAGGIDEQFF.

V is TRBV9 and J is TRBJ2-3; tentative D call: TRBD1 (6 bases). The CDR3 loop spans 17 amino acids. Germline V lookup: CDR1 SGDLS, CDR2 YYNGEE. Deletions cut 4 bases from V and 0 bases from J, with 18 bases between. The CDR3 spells CASSTSTWTDSTDTQYF. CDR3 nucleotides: TGTGCCAGCAGCACCTCGACTTGGACAGACAGCACAGATACGCAGTATTTT.

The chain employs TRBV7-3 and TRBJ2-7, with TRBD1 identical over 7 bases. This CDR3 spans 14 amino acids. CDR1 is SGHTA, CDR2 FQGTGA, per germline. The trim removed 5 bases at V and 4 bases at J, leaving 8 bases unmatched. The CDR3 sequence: CASSPGAGGYEQYF. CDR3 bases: TGTGCCAGCAGCCCAGGGGCAGGGGGTTACGAGCAGTACTTC.

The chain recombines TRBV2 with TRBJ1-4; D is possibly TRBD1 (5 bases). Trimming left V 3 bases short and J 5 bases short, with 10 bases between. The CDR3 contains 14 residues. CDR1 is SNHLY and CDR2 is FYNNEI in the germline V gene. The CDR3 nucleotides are TGTGCCAGCAGTGACAGGGCTCCCAATGAAAAACTGTTTTTT. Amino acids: CASSDRAPNEKLFF.

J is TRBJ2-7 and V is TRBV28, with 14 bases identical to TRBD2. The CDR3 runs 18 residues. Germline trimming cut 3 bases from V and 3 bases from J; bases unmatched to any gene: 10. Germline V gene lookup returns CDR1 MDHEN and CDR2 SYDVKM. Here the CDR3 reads CASSLGLAGVIPHYEQYF. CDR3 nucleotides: TGTGCCAGCAGTTTGGGACTAGCGGGAGTGATTCCTCACTACGAGCAGTACTTC.

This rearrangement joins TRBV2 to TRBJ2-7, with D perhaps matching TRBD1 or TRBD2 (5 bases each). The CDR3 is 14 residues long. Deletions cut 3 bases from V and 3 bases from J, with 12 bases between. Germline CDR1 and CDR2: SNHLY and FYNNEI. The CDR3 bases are TGTGCCAGCAGTGAGGGGACGTATATCTACGAGCAGTACTTC. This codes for CASSEGTYIYEQYF.

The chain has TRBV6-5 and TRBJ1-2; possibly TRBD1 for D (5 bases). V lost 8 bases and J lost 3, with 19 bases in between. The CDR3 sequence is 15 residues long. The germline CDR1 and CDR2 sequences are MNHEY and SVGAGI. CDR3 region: CASGEGAARYYGYTF. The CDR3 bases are TGTGCCAGCGGGGAAGGGGCGGCGCGATACTATGGCTACACCTTC.

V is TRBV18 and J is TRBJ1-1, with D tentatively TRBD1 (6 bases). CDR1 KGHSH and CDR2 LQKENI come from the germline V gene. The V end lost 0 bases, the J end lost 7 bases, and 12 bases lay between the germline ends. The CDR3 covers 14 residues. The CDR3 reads CASSPPSGAGEAFF. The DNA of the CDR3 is TGTGCCAGCTCACCACCCTCGGGGGCTGGTGAAGCTTTCTTT.

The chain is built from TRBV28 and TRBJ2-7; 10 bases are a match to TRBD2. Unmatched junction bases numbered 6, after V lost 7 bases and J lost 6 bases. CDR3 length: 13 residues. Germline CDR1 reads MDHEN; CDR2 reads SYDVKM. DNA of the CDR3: TGTGCCAGCAACGGTAGCGGGAGGCCCGAGCAGTACTTC. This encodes CASNGSGRPEQYF.